Below are 19 T cell receptor beta chains sequenced from a single sample in a study of T cells in Graves' hyperthyroidism and ophthalmopathy. Researchers took RNA transcripts and amplified the TCR beta CDR3 regions from them. Primed by the HTBI set, a first-round RT-PCR was run on the TCR CDR3. One entry per CDR3 protein, called by TCRdb with MiXCR from the multiplex PCR reads. The sample records more than 350,000 distinct CDR3 sequences, 14% to 15% being singletons. Material for sequencing was blood. The receptors stem from a woman aged 25 to 39 with Graves' hyperthyroidism.

This clonotype was picked up many times. The chain uses TRBV15 and TRBJ1-3; 8 bases align to TRBD1. The CDR3 length is 15 residues. V lost 6 bases, J lost 4 bases, and 8 bases stayed unmatched. Germline V gives CDR1 LNHNV, CDR2 YYDKDF (reference sequence). The CDR3 is CATRDTGTGGNTIYF. The CDR3 region has the DNA TGTGCCACCAGGGATACCGGGACAGGCGGAAACACCATATATTTT.

This chain links TRBV5-1 with TRBJ2-3; D gene unclear. Germline CDR1 is SGHRS and CDR2 is YFSETQ. V was shortened by 0 bases and J by 3 bases, with 8 bases between the two germline ends. CDR3 length: 14 amino acids. CDR3 sequence reads: CASSLAQLTDTQYF. CDR3 bases: TGCGCCAGCAGCTTGGCCCAGCTTACAGATACGCAGTATTTT.

The sample holds many counts of this clonotype. The V and J genes are TRBV20-1 and TRBJ2-1; D is ambiguous. The V and J ends lost 5 bases and 5 bases respectively, with 7 bases between them. The germline CDR1 and CDR2 sequences are DFQATT and SNEGSKA (reference sequence). The CDR3 has 11 amino acids. The CDR3, as DNA: TGCAGTGCTTGGTCCAACAATGAGCAGTTCTTC. Protein: CSAWSNNEQFF.

A few counts support this clonotype. The gene calls are TRBV15 and TRBJ1-2; 11 bases agree with TRBD1. The germline gives CDR1 LNHNV, CDR2 YYDKDF (reference sequence). The CDR3 has 14 amino acids. The J segment lost 5 bases and the V segment lost 3 bases, leaving 2 bases of the junction unmatched. The CDR3 sequence: CATSRDRGQYGYTF. The CDR3 bases are TGTGCCACCAGCAGGGACAGGGGGCAGTATGGCTACACCTTC.

The V call is TRBV2, the J call TRBJ1-6; 10 bases line up with TRBD1. J gave up 11 bases and V 4 bases, and 2 bases lay outside the gene matches. Germline CDR1 reads SNHLY; CDR2 reads FYNNEI. The CDR3 runs to 13 residues. CDR3 sequence (DNA): TGTGCCAGCAGTGCGGACAGGGGGGCACCCCTCCACTTT. Translating gives CASSADRGAPLHF.

This clonotype was detected a few times. This CDR3 is CASSLYSYGYTF. CDR3 bases: TGTGCCAGCAGCTTGTACAGCTATGGCTACACCTTC. This chain joins TRBV7-2 and TRBJ1-2; no reliable D call. The V and J ends lost 3 bases and 4 bases respectively, with 6 bases between them. The CDR3 loop spans 12 amino acids. The germline CDR1 and CDR2 sequences are SGHTA and FQGNSA.

The chain has TRBV5-1 and TRBJ2-1, with D possibly called TRBD1 or TRBD2 (7 bases each). The CDR3 sequence is 17 residues long. Trimming shortened V by 4 bases and J by 6 bases, and 23 bases separated the two germline ends. Per germline, CDR1 SGHRS and CDR2 YFSETQ. CDR3: CASSPGRGGSFGNEQFF. Written as DNA, the CDR3 is TGCGCCAGCAGCCCCGGCAGGGGGGGTTCCTTTGGCAATGAGCAGTTCTTC.

This clonotype was counted between two and nine times. This chain links TRBV3-1 with TRBJ2-3; D is perhaps TRBD2 (6 bases). The germline V gene encodes CDR1 LGHDT and CDR2 YNNKEL (reference sequence). V was cut by 0 bases and J by 0 bases, with 10 bases left in between. There are 16 residues in the CDR3. This CDR3 is CASSQDFAGSTDTQYF. As DNA, the CDR3 is TGTGCCAGCAGCCAAGACTTTGCGGGAAGCACAGATACGCAGTATTTT.

This chain links TRBV20-1 with TRBJ1-6; TRBD1 matches 7 bases. CDR3 length equals 18 residues. CDR1 and CDR2 (germline): DFQATT, SNEGSKA (reference sequence). V was pared by 0 bases and J by 9 bases, with 17 bases of the junction left unmatched. The DNA for the CDR3 is TGCAGTGCTAGAGATCCGGGCAGGGGGAGGATAGGGGGTTCACCCCTCCACTTT. It yields the protein CSARDPGRGRIGGSPLHF.

This clonotype was observed many times. The rearrangement uses TRBV2 and TRBJ2-1; 7 bases align to TRBD1. Trimming at V came to 6 bases and at J to 4 bases, leaving 9 bases not matched to a gene. There are 15 residues in the CDR3. The V gene's germline CDR1 is SNHLY and CDR2 FYNNEI. The CDR3 region is CASRQDRDPYNEQFF. The CDR3 DNA sequence: TGTGCCAGCAGGCAAGACAGGGACCCTTACAATGAGCAGTTCTTC.

Many counts were recorded for this clonotype. The chain couples TRBV12-3 or TRBV12-4 to TRBJ2-7; 11 nucleotides match TRBD2. V lost 5 bases and J lost 5; bases outside the gene matches: 5. The CDR3 runs to 14 residues. The CDR3 sequence: CASSPGTSGHEQYF. CDR3 bases: TGTGCCAGCAGTCCCGGGACTAGCGGCCACGAGCAGTACTTC.

This clonotype was observed once. The J gene is TRBJ2-2, the V gene TRBV4-1, with 13 bases identical to TRBD2. The CDR3 sequence is 16 residues long. V was clipped by 5 bases and J by 3 bases; unmatched bases: 3. CDR1 and CDR2 from the germline V gene are MGHRA and YSYEKL. CDR3 loop: CASSRGLAGYTGELFF. CDR3 nucleotide sequence: TGCGCCAGCAGCAGGGGACTAGCGGGGTACACCGGGGAGCTGTTTTTT.

This chain uses TRBV4-1 with TRBJ1-2, with TRBD1 as a possible D gene (5 bases). The CDR3 consists of 15 residues. V lost 4 bases and J lost 4, with 16 bases in between. Germline CDR1 and CDR2: MGHRA and YSYEKL. The CDR3 reads CASSPYLRGGYGYTF. CDR3 coding DNA: TGCGCCAGCAGCCCTTACCTAAGGGGTGGCTATGGCTACACCTTC.

This clonotype was counted a few times. The chain joins TRBV20-1 to TRBJ1-1; the D is unclear. Germline V gene sequence: CDR1 DFQATT, CDR2 SNEGSKA (reference sequence). With 0 bases removed from V and 11 bases from J, the gap between germline ends came to 7 bases. The CDR3 totals 10 residues. The CDR3 sequence is CSARDLYAFF. CDR3 sequence (DNA): TGCAGTGCTAGAGACCTCTACGCTTTCTTT.

This clonotype appeared a few times. The V and J genes are TRBV20-1 and TRBJ2-5; maybe TRBD1 (5 bases). The CDR3 extends over 15 amino acids. Germline values: CDR1 DFQATT, CDR2 SNEGSKA (reference sequence). CDR3: CSLGAGSPYSETQYF. The CDR3 bases are TGCAGCTTAGGGGCAGGGTCCCCTTACTCGGAGACCCAGTACTTC.

There are many counts of this clonotype. The V and J genes are TRBV12-3 or TRBV12-4 and TRBJ1-1; D possibly corresponds to TRBD1 (5 bases). CDR3 size: 14 residues. Trimming took off 4 bases at V and 4 bases at J, with 13 bases between the two ends. The CDR3 bases are TGTGCCAGCAGTTCAGACAGCAATCCCACTGAAGCTTTCTTT. Translation gives CASSSDSNPTEAFF.

Note on this clonotype: A much larger clone differs from this one at a single base, so this may be a read error. The chain links TRBV20-1 to TRBJ2-7; D might be TRBD2 (6 bases). The DNA end is more similar to TRBJ2-1, so the J call may be wrong. Germline loops: CDR1 DFQATT, CDR2 SNEGSKA (reference sequence). This CDR3 has 13 residues. CDR3 residues: CSPRASSGYEQFF. The CDR3 DNA is TGCAGTCCCAGGGCAAGTAGCGGCTACGAGCAGTTCTTC.

V gene TRBV19 combines with J gene TRBJ2-3; D gene uncertain. Trimming removed 0 bases at V and 5 bases at J, with 12 bases between. The germline V gene encodes CDR1 LNHDA and CDR2 SQIVND (reference sequence). The CDR3 is 15 residues long. CDR3 amino acids: CASSIDRFGGDTQYF. The CDR3 DNA follows: TGTGCCAGTAGTATAGATCGGTTCGGCGGAGATACGCAGTATTTT.

This clonotype was found many times. V and J are TRBV5-8 and TRBJ2-5; 14 bases align to TRBD2. V dropped 4 bases and J dropped 5; count of bases not matched to a gene: 10. CDR3 length: 17 amino acids. Germline assignment: CDR1 SGHTS and CDR2 YDEGEE. CDR3 region: CASSPAGLAGVGETQYF. The DNA for the CDR3 is TGTGCCAGCAGCCCAGCGGGACTAGCGGGAGTCGGTGAGACCCAGTACTTC. Full variable domain (missing parts from reference TRBV5-8 and TRBJ2-5): EAGVTQSPTHLIKTRGQQATLRCSPISGHTSVYWYQQALGLGLQFLLWYDEGEERNRGNFPPRFSGRQFPNYSSELNVNALELEDSALYLCASSPAGLAGVGETQYFGPGTRLLVL.